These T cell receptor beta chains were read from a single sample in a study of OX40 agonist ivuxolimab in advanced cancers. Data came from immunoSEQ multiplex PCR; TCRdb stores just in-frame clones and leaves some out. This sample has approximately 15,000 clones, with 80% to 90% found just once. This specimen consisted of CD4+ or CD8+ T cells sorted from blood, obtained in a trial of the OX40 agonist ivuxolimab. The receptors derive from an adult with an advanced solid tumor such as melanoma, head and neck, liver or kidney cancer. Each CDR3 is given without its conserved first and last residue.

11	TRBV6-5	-	ASSYAGQHEQY
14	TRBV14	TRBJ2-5	ASSQEEAPKFATQY
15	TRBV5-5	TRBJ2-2	ASSARLGPPLTGELF
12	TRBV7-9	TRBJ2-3	ASSFGGAADTQY
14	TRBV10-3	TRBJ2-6	AISQSRGSGANVLT
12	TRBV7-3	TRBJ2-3	ASQRGLSTDTQY
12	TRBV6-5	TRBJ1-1	ASRKLQGRTEAF
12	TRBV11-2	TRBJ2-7	ASSLEPGGREQY
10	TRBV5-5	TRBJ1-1	ASSPWRGLAF
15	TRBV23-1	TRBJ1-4	ASSQSESAATNEKLF
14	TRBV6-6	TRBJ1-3	ASSYSPQGHGNTIY
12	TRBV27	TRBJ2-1	ASSSLTGWDEQF
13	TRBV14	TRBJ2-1	ASSRSGRAFNEQF
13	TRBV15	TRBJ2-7	ATSREGQGKHEQY
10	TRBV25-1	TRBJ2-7	ASSPTGYEQY
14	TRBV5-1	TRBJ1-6	ASSLEASSDNSPLH
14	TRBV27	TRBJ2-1	ASTMRLAGVSNEQF
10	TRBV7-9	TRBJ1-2	ASSGQGIGYT
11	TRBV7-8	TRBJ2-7	ASSLESSYEQY
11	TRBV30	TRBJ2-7	AWSLDPLYEQY
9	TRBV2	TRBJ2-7	ASSPLGEQY
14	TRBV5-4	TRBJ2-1	ASSFRTSGFYNEQF
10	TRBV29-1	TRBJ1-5	SVLSGNQPQH
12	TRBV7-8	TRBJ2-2	ASSLLSGTGELF
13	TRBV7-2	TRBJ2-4	ASSLDPGAKNIQY
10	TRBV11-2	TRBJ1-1	ASSFHQTEAF
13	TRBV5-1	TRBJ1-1	ASSLGTAGRPEAF
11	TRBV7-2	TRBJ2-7	ASRESPAYEQY
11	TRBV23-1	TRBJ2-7	AIPTEAPYEQY
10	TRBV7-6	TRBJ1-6	ASSLGNSPLH
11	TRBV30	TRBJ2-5	AWSVGREGTQY
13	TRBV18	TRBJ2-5	ASSPGSVAGETQY